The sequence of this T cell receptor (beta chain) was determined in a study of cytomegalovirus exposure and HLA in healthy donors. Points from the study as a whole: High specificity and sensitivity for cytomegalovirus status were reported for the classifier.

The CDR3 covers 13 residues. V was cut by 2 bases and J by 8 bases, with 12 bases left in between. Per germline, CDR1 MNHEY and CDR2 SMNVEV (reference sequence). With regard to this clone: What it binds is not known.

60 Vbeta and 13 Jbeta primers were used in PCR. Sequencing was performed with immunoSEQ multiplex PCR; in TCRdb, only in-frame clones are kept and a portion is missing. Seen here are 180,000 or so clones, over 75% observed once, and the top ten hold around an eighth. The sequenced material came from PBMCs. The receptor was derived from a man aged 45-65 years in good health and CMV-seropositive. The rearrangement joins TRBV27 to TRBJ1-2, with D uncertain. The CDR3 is CASSLGPMKGYTF. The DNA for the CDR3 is TGTGCCAGCAGTTTAGGCCCGATGAAGGGCTACACCTTC.